This is a list of T cell receptor beta chains from one sample in a study of blood T cell repertoires in COVID-19. Clones were read by immunoSEQ multiplex PCR, and TCRdb kept only the in-frame ones, dropping some. The table shows fewer than 200,000 clones, with 80% occurring only once. Sequenced input: peripheral blood. The receptors derive from a man aged 60-69 years with acute or convalescent COVID-19. The CDR3 runs from the conserved cysteine through the conserved F or W. Each record gives: J gene, clone size, D gene, V gene, CDR3 protein, CDR3 DNA. D genes are given only for firm matches. Not all rows give a size; the values are once, few, many and, for expanded clones, a class.

J gene: TRBJ2-7
clone size: -
D gene: -
V gene: TRBV3-1/TRBV3-2
CDR3 protein: CASSPSGVSYEQYF
CDR3 DNA: TGTGCCAGCAGCCCATCGGGGGTCTCCTACGAGCAGTACTTC

J gene: TRBJ2-3
clone size: -
D gene: TRBD2
V gene: TRBV6-5
CDR3 protein: CASRIAGGVNTQYF
CDR3 DNA: TGTGCCAGCCGTATAGCGGGGGGCGTTAATACGCAGTATTTT

J gene: TRBJ2-2
clone size: -
D gene: -
V gene: TRBV5-1
CDR3 protein: CASSLSLLSPNTGELFF
CDR3 DNA: TGCGCCAGCAGCTTGAGCTTGTTAAGCCCTAACACCGGGGAGCTGTTTTTT

J gene: TRBJ2-3
clone size: -
D gene: -
V gene: TRBV19
CDR3 protein: CASSFSTSTDTQYF
CDR3 DNA: TGTGCCAGTAGTTTTTCCACTAGCACAGATACGCAGTATTTT

J gene: TRBJ2-3
clone size: -
D gene: -
V gene: TRBV19
CDR3 protein: CASRFQGTDTQYF
CDR3 DNA: TGTGCCAGTAGGTTTCAGGGTACAGATACGCAGTATTTT

J gene: TRBJ1-4
clone size: -
D gene: -
V gene: TRBV5-1
CDR3 protein: CASRMTSTNEKLFF
CDR3 DNA: TGCGCCAGCAGAATGACATCAACTAATGAAAAACTGTTTTTT

J gene: TRBJ1-6
clone size: -
D gene: TRBD1
V gene: TRBV2
CDR3 protein: CASSERGRGSYNSPLHF
CDR3 DNA: TGTGCCAGCAGTGAAAGGGGGCGGGGCTCCTATAATTCACCCCTCCACTTT

J gene: TRBJ2-1
clone size: once
D gene: -
V gene: TRBV29-1
CDR3 protein: CSVSRGVDEQFF
CDR3 DNA: TGCAGCGTTAGTCGCGGGGTGGATGAGCAGTTCTTC

J gene: TRBJ1-6
clone size: -
D gene: TRBD1
V gene: TRBV24-1
CDR3 protein: CATSEGGGSNSPLHF
CDR3 DNA: TGTGCCACCAGTGAAGGAGGGGGCTCCAATTCACCCCTCCACTTT

J gene: TRBJ1-1
clone size: -
D gene: -
V gene: TRBV19
CDR3 protein: CASTVPPNTEAFF
CDR3 DNA: TGTGCCAGTACGGTCCCACCGAACACTGAAGCTTTCTTT